These T cell receptor beta chains were read from a single sample in a study of T cell responses to AZD1222 COVID-19 vaccine. Profiling relied on immunoSEQ multiplex PCR, and the TCRdb table lists in-frame clones only, not all of them. The sample carries about 140,000 clones, 80% to 90% recorded once. Sequences were derived from peripheral blood, sampled on day 0 of AZD1222 vaccination. The origin of the receptors is an adult in good health. Each CDR3 is given with its conserved first and last residue. The order of the fields is CDR3 protein, CDR3 DNA, clone size, J gene, V gene, D gene. A D gene is named only where the DNA matches it firmly. Clone size, where shown, is once, few, many, or a class for clones that have expanded.

CDR3 protein: CASSLFSRGGDEQYF
CDR3 DNA: TGTGCCAGCAGCTTGTTTTCGCGGGGGGGAGACGAGCAGTACTTC
clone size: once
J gene: TRBJ2-7
V gene: TRBV5-4
D gene: TRBD2

CDR3 protein: CASSLLELAGRYNEQFF
CDR3 DNA: TGCGCCAGCAGCTTGTTAGAGCTAGCGGGGAGATACAATGAGCAGTTCTTC
clone size: once
J gene: TRBJ2-1
V gene: TRBV5-1
D gene: TRBD2

CDR3 protein: CASMLRAGQPQHF
CDR3 DNA: TGTGCCAGCATGTTAAGGGCCGGTCAGCCCCAGCATTTT
clone size: .
J gene: TRBJ1-5
V gene: TRBV2
D gene: .

CDR3 protein: CASSPRPHQPQHF
CDR3 DNA: TGTGCCAGCAGCCCCCGACCCCATCAGCCCCAGCATTTT
clone size: .
J gene: TRBJ1-5
V gene: TRBV7-2
D gene: .

CDR3 protein: CASSRRGDQPQHF
CDR3 DNA: TGTGCCAGCAGTCGGAGGGGTGATCAGCCCCAGCATTTT
clone size: .
J gene: TRBJ1-5
V gene: TRBV28
D gene: .

CDR3 protein: CASSYSRDMNTEAFF
CDR3 DNA: TGTGCCAGCAGTTACTCAAGAGACATGAACACTGAAGCTTTCTTT
clone size: few
J gene: TRBJ1-1
V gene: TRBV6-5
D gene: .

CDR3 protein: CASTSSGGYNEQFF
CDR3 DNA: TGCGCCAGCACCTCTAGCGGAGGATACAATGAGCAGTTCTTC
clone size: .
J gene: TRBJ2-1
V gene: TRBV5-1
D gene: TRBD2

CDR3 protein: CAWISKEGGSYEQYF
CDR3 DNA: TGTGCCTGGATCTCGAAGGAGGGAGGCTCCTACGAGCAGTACTTC
clone size: .
J gene: TRBJ2-7
V gene: TRBV30
D gene: .

CDR3 protein: CASSESKGVRAGTKNIQYF
CDR3 DNA: TGCGCCAGCAGTGAGTCGAAGGGGGTCAGGGCCGGGACAAAAAACATTCAGTACTTC
clone size: .
J gene: TRBJ2-4
V gene: TRBV10-1
D gene: .

CDR3 protein: CARPWAGGYGYTF
CDR3 DNA: TGTGCCAGGCCATGGGCAGGGGGTTATGGCTACACCTTC
clone size: .
J gene: TRBJ1-2
V gene: TRBV19
D gene: TRBD1

CDR3 protein: CASSQRTGSGGYTF
CDR3 DNA: TGTGCCAGCAGCCAACGGACAGGAAGCGGCGGCTACACCTTC
clone size: .
J gene: TRBJ1-2
V gene: TRBV3-1/TRBV3-2
D gene: TRBD1

CDR3 protein: CASSPEQGGQYF
CDR3 DNA: TGTGCCAGCAGCCCGGAGCAGGGAGGGCAGTACTTC
clone size: .
J gene: TRBJ2-7
V gene: TRBV7-9
D gene: .

CDR3 protein: CASSYSSVYNEQFF
CDR3 DNA: TGTGCCAGCAGTTACTCGAGCGTTTACAATGAGCAGTTCTTC
clone size: .
J gene: TRBJ2-1
V gene: TRBV6-5
D gene: .

CDR3 protein: CASSRYNSPLHF
CDR3 DNA: TGTGCCAGCTCACGCTATAATTCACCCCTCCACTTT
clone size: .
J gene: TRBJ1-6
V gene: TRBV18
D gene: .

CDR3 protein: CASSDSGGGTDTQYF
CDR3 DNA: TGTGCCAGCAGCGATAGCGGGGGGGGCACAGATACGCAGTATTTT
clone size: .
J gene: TRBJ2-3
V gene: TRBV7-9
D gene: TRBD2

CDR3 protein: CASTMDYLSNQPQHF
CDR3 DNA: TGTGCCAGTACTATGGACTACCTTAGCAATCAGCCCCAGCATTTT
clone size: .
J gene: TRBJ1-5
V gene: TRBV19
D gene: .

CDR3 protein: CASSLAGGRFYMNTGELFF
CDR3 DNA: TGTGCCAGCAGTCTAGCGGGGGGTAGATTTTATATGAACACCGGGGAGCTGTTTTTT
clone size: .
J gene: TRBJ2-2
V gene: TRBV6-6
D gene: TRBD2

CDR3 protein: CASSSPRHTTRYEQYF
CDR3 DNA: TGTGCCAGCAGTTCCCCTAGGCACACCACGCGTTACGAGCAGTACTTC
clone size: .
J gene: TRBJ2-7
V gene: TRBV28
D gene: .

CDR3 protein: CASQWWDRGQPQHF
CDR3 DNA: TGTGCCAGTCAGTGGTGGGACAGAGGACAGCCCCAGCATTTT
clone size: .
J gene: TRBJ1-5
V gene: TRBV19
D gene: TRBD1

CDR3 protein: CASSPSARPGRPQHF
CDR3 DNA: TGTGCCAGCAGCCCGTCTGCCAGACCAGGGAGGCCCCAGCATTTT
clone size: .
J gene: TRBJ1-5
V gene: TRBV3-1/TRBV3-2
D gene: .

CDR3 protein: CASSSSSYEQYF
CDR3 DNA: TGTGCCAGCAGTTCCTCCTCCTACGAGCAGTACTTC
clone size: .
J gene: TRBJ2-7
V gene: TRBV28
D gene: .

CDR3 protein: CATSAGDYEQYF
CDR3 DNA: TGTGCCACCAGTGCGGGGGATTACGAGCAGTACTTC
clone size: .
J gene: TRBJ2-7
V gene: TRBV24-1
D gene: .

CDR3 protein: CAWSVGGGQPQHF
CDR3 DNA: TGTGCCTGGAGTGTTGGAGGGGGCCAGCCCCAGCATTTT
clone size: .
J gene: TRBJ1-5
V gene: TRBV30
D gene: TRBD1

CDR3 protein: CASSIGTGAPNEQFF
CDR3 DNA: TGTGCCAGTAGTATAGGGACGGGAGCTCCCAATGAGCAGTTCTTC
clone size: .
J gene: TRBJ2-1
V gene: TRBV19
D gene: .

CDR3 protein: CATSGGQGYTEAFF
CDR3 DNA: TGTGCCACCAGCGGGGGACAGGGGTACACTGAAGCTTTCTTT
clone size: .
J gene: TRBJ1-1
V gene: TRBV15
D gene: TRBD1

CDR3 protein: CASTSPGTVTDEQYF
CDR3 DNA: TGTGCCAGCACTTCCCCCGGGACGGTCACCGACGAGCAGTACTTC
clone size: .
J gene: TRBJ2-7
V gene: TRBV2
D gene: .

CDR3 protein: CASSLVLGGNSPLHF
CDR3 DNA: TGTGCCAGCAGCTTAGTGCTGGGGGGGAATTCACCCCTCCACTTT
clone size: .
J gene: TRBJ1-6
V gene: TRBV7-8
D gene: .

CDR3 protein: CASRGRGDYGYTF
CDR3 DNA: TGTGCCAGCCGAGGGCGAGGGGACTATGGCTACACCTTC
clone size: once
J gene: TRBJ1-2
V gene: TRBV19
D gene: .

CDR3 protein: CASSSLFLRETYEQYF
CDR3 DNA: TGCGCCAGCAGCTCCCTGTTTTTGCGGGAAACCTACGAGCAGTACTTC
clone size: .
J gene: TRBJ2-7
V gene: TRBV5-1
D gene: .

CDR3 protein: CASSYTDTQYF
CDR3 DNA: TGTGCCAGCAGCTACACAGATACGCAGTATTTT
clone size: .
J gene: TRBJ2-3
V gene: TRBV7-9
D gene: .

CDR3 protein: CASSHTATDTQYF
CDR3 DNA: TGCGCCAGCAGCCACACAGCGACAGATACGCAGTATTTT
clone size: .
J gene: TRBJ2-3
V gene: TRBV4-1
D gene: .

CDR3 protein: CASSFSPDEKLFF
CDR3 DNA: TGTGCCAGCAGTTTTAGTCCGGACGAAAAACTGTTTTTT
clone size: once
J gene: TRBJ1-4
V gene: TRBV12-3/TRBV12-4
D gene: .

CDR3 protein: CASNLKGNQPQHF
CDR3 DNA: TGTGCCAGCAACCTTAAGGGGAATCAGCCCCAGCATTTT
clone size: .
J gene: TRBJ1-5
V gene: TRBV12-3/TRBV12-4
D gene: .

CDR3 protein: CASSLTLSAGEQFF
CDR3 DNA: TGTGCCAGCAGCTTGACCCTTTCGGCCGGTGAGCAGTTCTTC
clone size: .
J gene: TRBJ2-1
V gene: TRBV5-4
D gene: .